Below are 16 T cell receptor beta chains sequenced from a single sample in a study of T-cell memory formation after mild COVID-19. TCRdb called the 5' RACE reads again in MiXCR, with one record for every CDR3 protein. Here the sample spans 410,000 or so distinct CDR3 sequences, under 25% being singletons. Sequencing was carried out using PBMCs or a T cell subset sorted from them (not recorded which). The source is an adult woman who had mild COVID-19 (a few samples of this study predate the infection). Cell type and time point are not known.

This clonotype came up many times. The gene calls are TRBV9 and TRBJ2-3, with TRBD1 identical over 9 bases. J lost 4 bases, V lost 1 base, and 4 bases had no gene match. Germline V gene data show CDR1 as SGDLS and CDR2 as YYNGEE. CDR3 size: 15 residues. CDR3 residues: CASSVWTGEPDTQYF. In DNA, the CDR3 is TGTGCCAGCAGCGTATGGACAGGGGAGCCAGATACGCAGTATTTT.

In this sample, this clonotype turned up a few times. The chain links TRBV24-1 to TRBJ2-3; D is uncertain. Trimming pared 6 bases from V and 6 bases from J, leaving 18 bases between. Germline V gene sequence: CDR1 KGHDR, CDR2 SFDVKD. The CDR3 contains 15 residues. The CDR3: CATSSPLPGRDTQYF. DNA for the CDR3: TGTGCCACCAGTTCTCCCTTGCCGGGTCGGGATACGCAGTATTTT.

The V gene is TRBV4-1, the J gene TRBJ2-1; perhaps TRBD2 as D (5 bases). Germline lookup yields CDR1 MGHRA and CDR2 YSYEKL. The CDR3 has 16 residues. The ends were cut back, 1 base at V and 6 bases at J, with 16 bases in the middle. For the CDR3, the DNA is TGCGCCAGCAGCCAAGGGTGGCCAGGCGAGGGCAATGAGCAGTTCTTC. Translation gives CASSQGWPGEGNEQFF.

The CDR3 region has the DNA TGTGCGGGACAGGTTAACACTGAAGCTTTCTTT. Amino acids: CAGQVNTEAFF. V gene TRBV7-9 combines with J gene TRBJ1-1, with 8 bases identical to TRBD1. The CDR3 spans 11 residues. Germline assignment: CDR1 SEHNR and CDR2 FQNEAQ (reference sequence).

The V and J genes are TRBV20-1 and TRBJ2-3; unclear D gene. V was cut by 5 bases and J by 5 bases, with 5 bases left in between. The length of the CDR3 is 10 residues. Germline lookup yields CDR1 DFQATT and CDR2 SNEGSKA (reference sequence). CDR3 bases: TGCAGTGCTCCGCAAGATACGCAGTATTTT. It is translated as CSAPQDTQYF.

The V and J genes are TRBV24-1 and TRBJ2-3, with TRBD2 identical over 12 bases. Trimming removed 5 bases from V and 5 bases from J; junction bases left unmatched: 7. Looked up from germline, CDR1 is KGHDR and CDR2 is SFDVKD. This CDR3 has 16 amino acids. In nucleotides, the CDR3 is TGTGCCACCAGTGGTTGGACTAGCGGGATCGTAGATACGCAGTATTTT. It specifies CATSGWTSGIVDTQYF.

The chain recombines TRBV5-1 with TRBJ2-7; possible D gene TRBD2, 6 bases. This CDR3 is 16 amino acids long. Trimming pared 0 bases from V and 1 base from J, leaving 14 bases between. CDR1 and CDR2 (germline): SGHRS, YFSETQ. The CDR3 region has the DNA TGCGCCAGCAGCTTGGAGCAGGGCGGGGTATCCTACGAGCAGTACTTC. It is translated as CASSLEQGGVSYEQYF.

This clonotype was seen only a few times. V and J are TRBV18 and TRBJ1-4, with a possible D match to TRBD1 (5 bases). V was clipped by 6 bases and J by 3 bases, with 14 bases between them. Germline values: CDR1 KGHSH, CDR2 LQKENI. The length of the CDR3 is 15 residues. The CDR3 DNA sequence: TGTGCCAGCTCTCCCAATGCGGGACCTAATGAAAAACTGTTTTTT. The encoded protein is CASSPNAGPNEKLFF.

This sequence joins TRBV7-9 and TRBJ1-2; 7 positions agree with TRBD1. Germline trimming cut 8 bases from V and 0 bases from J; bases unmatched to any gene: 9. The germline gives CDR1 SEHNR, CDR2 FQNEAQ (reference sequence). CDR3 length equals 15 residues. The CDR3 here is CASPQGEGSNYGYTF. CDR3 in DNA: TGTGCCAGCCCCCAGGGGGAAGGCTCTAACTATGGCTACACCTTC.

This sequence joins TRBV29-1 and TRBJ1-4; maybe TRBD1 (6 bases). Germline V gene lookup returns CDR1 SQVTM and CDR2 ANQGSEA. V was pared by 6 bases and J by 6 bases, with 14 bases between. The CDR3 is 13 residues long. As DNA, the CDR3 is TGCAGCGTAAACAGGGTAAAGGATGAAAAACTGTTTTTT. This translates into CSVNRVKDEKLFF.

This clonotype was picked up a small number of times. The CDR3 sequence: CSAYRTLSTDTQYF. The CDR3 DNA reads TGCAGTGCTTACAGGACACTTAGCACAGATACGCAGTATTTT. V usage is TRBV20-1 and J usage is TRBJ2-3; D may be TRBD1 (5 bases). Germline values: CDR1 DFQATT, CDR2 SNEGSKA (reference sequence). V was trimmed by 5 bases and J by 0 bases, leaving 12 bases between them. CDR3 length: 14 amino acids.

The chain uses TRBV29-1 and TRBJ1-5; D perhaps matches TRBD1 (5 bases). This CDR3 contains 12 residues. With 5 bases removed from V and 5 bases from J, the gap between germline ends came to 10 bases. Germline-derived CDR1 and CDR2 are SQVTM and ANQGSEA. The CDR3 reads CSVRGFDQPQHF. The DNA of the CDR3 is TGCAGCGTTCGGGGGTTCGATCAGCCCCAGCATTTT.

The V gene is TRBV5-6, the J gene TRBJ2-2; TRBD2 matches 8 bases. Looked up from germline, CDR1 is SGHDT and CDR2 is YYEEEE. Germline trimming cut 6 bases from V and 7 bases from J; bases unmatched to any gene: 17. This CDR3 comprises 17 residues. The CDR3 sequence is CASTLYSAGVSYGELFF. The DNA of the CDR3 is TGTGCCAGCACCCTATACTCAGCGGGAGTTTCCTACGGGGAGCTGTTTTTT.

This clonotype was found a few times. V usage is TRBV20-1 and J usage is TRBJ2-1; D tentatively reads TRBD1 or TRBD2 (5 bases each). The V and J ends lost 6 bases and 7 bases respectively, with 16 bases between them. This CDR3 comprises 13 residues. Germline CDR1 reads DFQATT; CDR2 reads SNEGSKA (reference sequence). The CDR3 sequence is CSAVGTVGNEQFF. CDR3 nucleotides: TGCAGTGCCGTCGGGACGGTGGGGAATGAGCAGTTCTTC.

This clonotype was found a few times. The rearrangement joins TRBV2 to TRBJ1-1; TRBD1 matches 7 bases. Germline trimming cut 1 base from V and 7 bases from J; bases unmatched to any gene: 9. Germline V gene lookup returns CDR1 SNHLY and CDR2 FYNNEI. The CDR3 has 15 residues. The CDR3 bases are TGTGCCAGCAGTGAAGGGGGAGGGGGACAGTTTGAAGCTTTCTTT. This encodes CASSEGGGGQFEAFF.

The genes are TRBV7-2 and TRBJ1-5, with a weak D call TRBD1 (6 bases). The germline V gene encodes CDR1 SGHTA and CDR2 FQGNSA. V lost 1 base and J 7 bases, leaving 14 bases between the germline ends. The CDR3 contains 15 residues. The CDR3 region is CASSLVVGAGQPQHF. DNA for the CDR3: TGTGCCAGCAGCTTAGTTGTGGGGGCTGGCCAGCCCCAGCATTTT.